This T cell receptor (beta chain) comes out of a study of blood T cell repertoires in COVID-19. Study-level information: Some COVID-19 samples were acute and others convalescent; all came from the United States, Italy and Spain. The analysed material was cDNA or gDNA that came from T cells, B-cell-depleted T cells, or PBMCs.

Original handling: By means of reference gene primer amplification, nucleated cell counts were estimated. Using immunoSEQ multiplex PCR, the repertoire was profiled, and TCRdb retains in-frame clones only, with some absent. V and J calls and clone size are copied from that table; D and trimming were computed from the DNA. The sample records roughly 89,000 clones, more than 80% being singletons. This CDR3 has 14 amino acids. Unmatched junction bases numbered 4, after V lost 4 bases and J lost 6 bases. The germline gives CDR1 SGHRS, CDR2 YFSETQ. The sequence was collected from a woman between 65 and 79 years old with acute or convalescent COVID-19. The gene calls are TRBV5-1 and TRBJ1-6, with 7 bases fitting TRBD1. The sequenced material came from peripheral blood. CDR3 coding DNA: TGCGCCAGCAGCGTGGGACAGTCTAATTCACCCCTCCACTTT. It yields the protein CASSVGQSNSPLHF.